This entry describes one T cell receptor (beta chain). The antigen remains unidentified. The sample belongs to a study of regulatory T cells in long-lasting Graves disease. Whole-study findings and limits: Persistent disease was associated with favored TRBV28 usage and with favored use of TRBJ1-2 and TRBJ2-5.

Time point defined: newly diagnosed GD, antithyroid drugs for less than 3 months. RNA extracted from PBMCs served as the sequencing template. Libraries of TCR beta came from iRepertoire HTBI primers plus Arm-PCR of CDR3 regions. TCRdb re-derived calls from the multiplex PCR reads in MiXCR, one entry per CDR3 protein. The sample lists hundreds of thousands of distinct CDR3 sequences, approximately 15% occurring once. Germline CDR1 and CDR2: KGHSH and LQKENI. Losses at the gene ends were 5 bases for V and 4 bases for J; bases not matched to a gene: 13. The CDR3 covers 16 residues. The data also belong to a second study, concerning T cells in Graves' hyperthyroidism and ophthalmopathy. That paper notes: Clinical symptoms, serum thyroxine and TRAb, thyroid ultrasound and orbital computed tomography were used for the diagnoses. In the first-round RT-PCR of the TCR CDR3, the HTBI primer set was used. Before onset, ophthalmopathy was predicted by the model a median around 6 months earlier.

Sample: peripheral blood mononuclear cells (PBMCs), taken at new diagnosis, from a patient treated with antithyroid drugs. The rearrangement uses TRBV18 and TRBJ2-5; 7 bases agree with TRBD2. This sequence originates from a woman aged 30 to 39 with Graves disease. The CDR3: CASSTQTAGMGETQYF. Written as DNA, the CDR3 is TGTGCCAGCTCAACGCAGACAGCGGGGATGGGAGAGACCCAGTACTTC.